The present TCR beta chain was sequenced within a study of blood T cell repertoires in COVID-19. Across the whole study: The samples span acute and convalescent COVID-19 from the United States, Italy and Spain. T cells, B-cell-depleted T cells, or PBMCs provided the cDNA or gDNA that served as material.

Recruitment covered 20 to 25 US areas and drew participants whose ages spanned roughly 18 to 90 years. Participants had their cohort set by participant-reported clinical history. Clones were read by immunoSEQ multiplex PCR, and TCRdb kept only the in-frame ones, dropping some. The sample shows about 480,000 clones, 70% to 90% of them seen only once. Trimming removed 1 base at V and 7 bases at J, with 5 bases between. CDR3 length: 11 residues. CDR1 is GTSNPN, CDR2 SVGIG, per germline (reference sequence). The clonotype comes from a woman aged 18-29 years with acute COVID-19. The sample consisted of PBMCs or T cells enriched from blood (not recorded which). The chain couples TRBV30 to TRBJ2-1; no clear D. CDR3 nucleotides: TGTGCCTGGAGTGGGCTGAATGAGCAGTTCTTC. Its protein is CAWSGLNEQFF.